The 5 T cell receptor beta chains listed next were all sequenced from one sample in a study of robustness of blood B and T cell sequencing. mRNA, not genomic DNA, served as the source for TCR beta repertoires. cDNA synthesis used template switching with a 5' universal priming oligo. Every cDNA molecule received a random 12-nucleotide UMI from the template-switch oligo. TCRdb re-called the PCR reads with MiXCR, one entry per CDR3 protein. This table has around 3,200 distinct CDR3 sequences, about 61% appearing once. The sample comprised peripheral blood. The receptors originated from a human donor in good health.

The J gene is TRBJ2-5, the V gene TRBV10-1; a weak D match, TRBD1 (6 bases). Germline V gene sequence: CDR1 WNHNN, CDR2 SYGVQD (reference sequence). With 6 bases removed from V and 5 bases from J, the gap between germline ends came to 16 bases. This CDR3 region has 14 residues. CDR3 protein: CASSPYRDGETQYF. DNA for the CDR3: TGCGCCAGCAGCCCTTACAGGGATGGGGAGACCCAGTACTTC.

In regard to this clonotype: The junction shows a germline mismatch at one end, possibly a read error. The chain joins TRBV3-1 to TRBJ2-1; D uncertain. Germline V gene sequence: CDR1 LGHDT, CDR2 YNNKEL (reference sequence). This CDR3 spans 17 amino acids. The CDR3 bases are TGCGCCAGCAGCCAAGATCTAAGGCAGATGTCCTACAATGAGCAGTTCTTC. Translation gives CASSQDLRQMSYNEQFF.

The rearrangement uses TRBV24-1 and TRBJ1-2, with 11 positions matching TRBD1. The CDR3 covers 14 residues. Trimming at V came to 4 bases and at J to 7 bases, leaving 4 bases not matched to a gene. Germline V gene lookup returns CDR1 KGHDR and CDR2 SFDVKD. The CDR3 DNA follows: TGTGCCACCAGTGAAGGACAGGGGGCGGTTGGCTACACCTTC. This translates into CATSEGQGAVGYTF.

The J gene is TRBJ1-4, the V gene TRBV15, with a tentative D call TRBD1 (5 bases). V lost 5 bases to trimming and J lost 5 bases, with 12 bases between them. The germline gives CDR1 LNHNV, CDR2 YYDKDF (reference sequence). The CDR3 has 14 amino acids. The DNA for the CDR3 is TGTGCCACCAGCCTCGCAGGGCCCAATGAAAAACTGTTTTTT. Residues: CATSLAGPNEKLFF.

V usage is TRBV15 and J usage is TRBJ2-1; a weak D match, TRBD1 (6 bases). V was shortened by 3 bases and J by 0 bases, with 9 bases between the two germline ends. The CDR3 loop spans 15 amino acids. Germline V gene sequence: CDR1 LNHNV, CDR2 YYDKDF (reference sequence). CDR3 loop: CATSRDRSSYNEQFF. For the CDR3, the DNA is TGTGCCACCAGCAGGGACAGAAGCTCCTACAATGAGCAGTTCTTC.